One sample yielded the 28 T cell receptor beta chains listed below, sequenced in a study of control samples from healthy donors and cancer patients. The assay was immunoSEQ multiplex PCR, and TCRdb's table has in-frame clones only and misses some. This sample yields about 130,000 clones, of which 92% are seen a single time; around 2.1% belongs to the top ten. The source material was blood. These receptors were taken from a woman in her forties or fifties in good health.

V gene TRBV4-1 combines with J gene TRBJ1-1; D ambiguous. Between the trimmed V and J ends, which lost 3 bases and 1 base, there was a span of 12 bases. CDR1 and CDR2 (germline): MGHRA, YSYEKL. CDR3 size: 15 residues. In nucleotides, the CDR3 is TGCGCCAGCAGCCAGGGAAAAGGGTGGAACACTGAAGCTTTCTTT. This encodes CASSQGKGWNTEAFF.

This clone has a single count. The V call is TRBV5-4, the J call TRBJ2-7; 8 bases align to TRBD1. With V trimmed by 3 bases and J by 7 bases, 12 bases remained unmatched. The CDR3 is 15 residues long. CDR1 is SGHNT, CDR2 YYREEE, per germline (reference sequence). For the CDR3, the DNA is TGTGCCAGCAGCTCTGACAACAGGGGGAGATGGGAGCAGTACTTC. Translation gives CASSSDNRGRWEQYF.

This clone was detected a few times. This sequence joins TRBV19 and TRBJ1-5; a possible D gene is TRBD1 (6 bases). Germline V CDR1 and CDR2: LNHDA, SQIVND (reference sequence). V gave up 8 bases and J gave up 0 bases, with 17 bases separating them. CDR3 size: 16 residues. DNA for the CDR3: TGTGCCAGTCGGCAGGGGACCATCTATAGCAATCAGCCCCAGCATTTT. Translation gives CASRQGTIYSNQPQHF.

J is TRBJ1-1 and V is TRBV7-6; the D is unclear. The CDR3 covers 15 residues. Trimming removed 0 bases at V and 11 bases at J, with 19 bases between. Germline V gene sequence: CDR1 SGHVS, CDR2 FNYEAQ. The CDR3 nucleotides are TGTGCCAGCAGCTTAGCCTTGGACCCCCAACGAGAGGCTTTCTTT. Translation: CASSLALDPQREAFF.

The rearrangement links TRBV3-1 (or the pseudogene TRBV3-2) to TRBJ2-7; possibly TRBD1 for D (6 bases). V was clipped by 0 bases and J by 4 bases, with 25 bases between them. CDR1 is LGHDT, CDR2 YNNKEL, per germline (reference sequence). The CDR3 length is 19 residues. CDR3 amino acids: CASSQDFLGGPRPIYEQYF. The CDR3 region has the DNA TGTGCCAGCAGCCAAGATTTTCTAGGGGGACCGAGGCCTATATACGAGCAGTACTTC.

V is TRBV7-9 and J is TRBJ1-4; D gene ambiguous. Germline CDR1 reads SEHNR; CDR2 reads FQNEAQ (reference sequence). The V and J ends lost 5 bases and 8 bases respectively, with 15 bases between them. The CDR3 sequence is 14 residues long. CDR3 sequence reads: CASSPDGPGEKLFF. The CDR3 DNA follows: TGTGCCAGCAGCCCAGATGGGCCGGGGGAAAAACTGTTTTTT.

The rearrangement uses TRBV25-1 and TRBJ2-7; the D gene is possibly TRBD2 (5 bases). The CDR3 has 16 amino acids. V lost 1 base to trimming and J lost 5 bases, with 18 bases between them. CDR1 is MGHDK and CDR2 is SYGVNS in the germline V gene. The CDR3 here is CASSESGITKAHEQYF. As DNA, the CDR3 is TGTGCCAGCAGTGAATCCGGGATAACAAAAGCGCACGAGCAGTACTTC.

The chain employs TRBV28 and TRBJ1-1; D is ambiguous. The CDR3 covers 11 residues. V lost 8 bases and J 3 bases, leaving 7 bases between the germline ends. In germline, CDR1 is MDHEN, CDR2 SYDVKM. DNA for the CDR3: TGTGCCAGCGAGGCCTACACTGAAGCTTTCTTT. Translation: CASEAYTEAFF.

The V gene is TRBV13, the J gene TRBJ2-7; weak D call: TRBD1 (6 bases). Trimming pared 8 bases from V and 2 bases from J, leaving 13 bases between. This CDR3 comprises 13 residues. Germline V lookup: CDR1 PRHDT, CDR2 FYEKMQ (reference sequence). CDR3 in DNA: TGTGCCAGCCAAGACAGGACCACCTACGAGCAGTACTTC. It translates to CASQDRTTYEQYF.

J is TRBJ2-1 and V is TRBV3-1 (or the pseudogene TRBV3-2); TRBD2 agrees at 7 bases. This CDR3 region has 22 residues. The V segment lost 0 bases and the J segment 7 bases; nucleotides outside the gene matches: 27. Germline values: CDR1 LGHDT, CDR2 YNNKEL (reference sequence). CDR3 coding DNA: TGTGCCAGCAGCCAAGATTTTCCGAGGCCCGGCGGGGGAGGGCAGATGAAGAATGAGCAGTTCTTC. This translates into CASSQDFPRPGGGGQMKNEQFF.

The chain joins TRBV28 to TRBJ1-2; 8 bases match TRBD1. J lost 4 bases, V lost 6 bases, and 7 bases had no gene match. CDR3 length: 14 amino acids. The germline gives CDR1 MDHEN, CDR2 SYDVKM. The CDR3 coding sequence is TGTGCCAGCAGGCGCGGACAGGGCTCCTATGGCTACACCTTC. It yields the protein CASRRGQGSYGYTF.

The chain is built from TRBV5-6 and TRBJ2-7, with D hard to call. Germline V gene lookup returns CDR1 SGHDT and CDR2 YYEEEE. This CDR3 is built from 13 residues. The germline V and J ends were trimmed by 4 bases and 4 bases, with 12 bases remaining between them. The DNA for the CDR3 is TGTGCCAGCAGCCCTCCTTTGGGTTACGAGCAGTACTTC. This encodes CASSPPLGYEQYF.

The chain employs TRBV7-9 and TRBJ2-3, with D unclear. V was trimmed by 0 bases and J by 4 bases, leaving 8 bases between them. CDR3 length: 14 amino acids. The germline V gene has CDR1 SEHNR and CDR2 FQNEAQ (reference sequence). The CDR3 sequence is CASSLAPAPDTQYF. The CDR3 DNA reads TGTGCCAGCAGCTTAGCTCCAGCCCCAGATACGCAGTATTTT.

The chain is built from TRBV5-1 and TRBJ2-1, with TRBD1 matching over 10 bases. CDR1 and CDR2 (germline): SGHRS, YFSETQ. This CDR3 contains 16 residues. J lost 8 bases, V lost 4 bases, and 12 bases had no gene match. This CDR3 reads CASSQVWDRGVYEQFF. The CDR3 DNA reads as TGCGCCAGCAGCCAAGTCTGGGACAGGGGCGTGTATGAGCAGTTCTTC.

This clone was picked up one time. This sequence joins TRBV11-2 and TRBJ2-5; D ambiguous. The CDR3 spans 15 residues. Trimming removed 6 bases at V and 0 bases at J, with 14 bases between. CDR1 and CDR2 (germline): SGHAT, FQNNGV. This CDR3 reads CASSSERSYQETQYF. In DNA, the CDR3 is TGTGCCAGCAGTTCCGAGAGATCGTACCAAGAGACCCAGTACTTC.

CDR3 protein: CAWSEGLAASYEQYF. The CDR3 DNA is TGTGCCTGGAGTGAGGGACTAGCGGCCTCCTACGAGCAGTACTTC. J is TRBJ2-7 and V is TRBV30, with 11 bases matching TRBD2. There are 15 residues in the CDR3. With V trimmed by 1 base and J by 0 bases, 2 bases remained unmatched. CDR1 is GTSNPN, CDR2 SVGIG, per germline (reference sequence).

This clone turned up a few times. This chain joins TRBV5-1 and TRBJ1-4; D uncertain. Trimming shortened V by 0 bases and J by 6 bases, and 12 bases separated the two germline ends. The CDR3 contains 15 residues. Germline assignment: CDR1 SGHRS and CDR2 YFSETQ. The CDR3 DNA reads as TGCGCCAGCAGCTTGGGGGGAAGGGAGGATGAAAAACTGTTTTTT. It codes for CASSLGGREDEKLFF.

The rearrangement uses TRBV5-6 and TRBJ2-7; 9 nucleotides line up with TRBD1. V lost 6 bases to trimming and J lost 3 bases; unmatched junction nucleotides: 7. This CDR3 contains 14 residues. CDR1 SGHDT and CDR2 YYEEEE come from the germline V gene. The CDR3 is CASTWDRASYEQYF. The CDR3 nucleotides read TGTGCCAGCACCTGGGACAGGGCGAGCTACGAGCAGTACTTC. The variable domain in full, completed from reference TRBV5-6 and TRBJ2-7, reads DAGVTQSPTHLIKTRGQQVTLRCSPKSGHDTVSWYQQALGQGPQFIFQYYEEEERQRGNFPDRFSGHQFPNYSSELNVNALLLGDSALYLCASTWDRASYEQYFGPGTRLTVT.

Only one count was recorded for this clone. The V and J genes are TRBV6-5 and TRBJ1-5, with D uncertain. Trimming stripped 7 bases from V and 3 bases from J, with 7 bases between. CDR1 MNHEY and CDR2 SVGAGI come from the germline V gene. The CDR3 runs 12 residues. The CDR3 loop is CASNSLNQPQHF. The CDR3 DNA reads as TGTGCCAGCAACAGCCTCAATCAGCCCCAGCATTTT.

V is TRBV6-1 and J is TRBJ1-3, with 8 positions matching TRBD1. The CDR3 contains 17 residues. V dropped 4 bases and J dropped 3; count of bases not matched to a gene: 11. Germline-derived CDR1 and CDR2 are MNHNS and SASEGT. Here the CDR3 DNA reads TGTGCCAGCAGTGGGGGGACCGGGACAGGCGTTGGAAACACCATATATTTT. Amino acid sequence: CASSGGTGTGVGNTIYF.

The chain is built from TRBV19 and TRBJ2-5, with unresolved D. V gave up 11 bases and J gave up 4 bases, with 17 bases separating them. This CDR3 has 13 amino acids. CDR1 is LNHDA, CDR2 SQIVND, per germline (reference sequence). CDR3 bases: TGTGCCTCCTCCCCCTTGAGAGGAGAGACCCAGTACTTC. It yields the protein CASSPLRGETQYF.

The rearrangement links TRBV27 to TRBJ2-2; D remains unclear. Per the germline V gene, CDR1 is MNHEY and CDR2 is SMNVEV (reference sequence). The V end lost 4 bases, the J end lost 2 bases, and 11 bases lay between the germline ends. This CDR3 is built from 15 residues. CDR3 nucleotides: TGTGCCAGCAGTTCTGAACTGTTCAACACCGGGGAGCTGTTTTTT. This sequence encodes CASSSELFNTGELFF.

V is TRBV7-2 and J is TRBJ1-1; D perhaps matches TRBD1 (5 bases). This CDR3 spans 14 amino acids. CDR1 and CDR2 from the germline V gene are SGHTA and FQGNSA. V was shortened by 0 bases and J by 5 bases, with 10 bases between the two germline ends. The CDR3 sequence is CASSLAGLGTEAFF. The CDR3 bases are TGTGCCAGCAGCTTAGCGGGACTGGGGACTGAAGCTTTCTTT.

This clone was recorded a few times. The rearrangement uses TRBV18 and TRBJ2-7; D is perhaps TRBD1 (6 bases). Germline CDR1 and CDR2: KGHSH and LQKENI. Trimming removed 3 bases from V and 13 bases from J, with 13 bases in between. CDR3 length: 11 amino acids. Written as DNA, the CDR3 is TGTGCCAGCTCACCCGGGACATATAGCTACTTC. Residues: CASSPGTYSYF.

The chain couples TRBV7-8 to TRBJ2-5; 9 nucleotides align to TRBD2. The junction had 6 bases not matched to a gene; V was cut back by 3 bases and J by 4 bases. Germline assignment: CDR1 SGHVS and CDR2 FQNEAQ. This CDR3 has 15 residues. Here the CDR3 reads CASSFGSGGSETQYF. CDR3 coding DNA: TGTGCCAGCAGCTTTGGTAGCGGGGGTTCAGAGACCCAGTACTTC.

The chain combines TRBV5-5 with TRBJ1-2; D is ambiguous. Germline V gene data show CDR1 as SGHKS and CDR2 as YYEKEE (reference sequence). Trimming stripped 2 bases from V and 1 base from J, with 18 bases between. The CDR3 runs to 17 residues. The CDR3 sequence: CASSFSPQLLDNYGYTF. CDR3 coding DNA: TGTGCCAGCAGCTTTTCCCCACAGCTTCTCGATAACTATGGCTACACCTTC.

This rearrangement joins TRBV11-2 to TRBJ2-5; 9 nucleotides align to TRBD2. V was clipped by 3 bases and J by 5 bases; unmatched bases: 10. This CDR3 is 16 amino acids long. The germline V gene has CDR1 SGHAT and CDR2 FQNNGV. In nucleotides, the CDR3 is TGTGCCAGCAGCTTCTCTAGCGGGGCGCAGTGGGAGACCCAGTACTTC. Encoded protein: CASSFSSGAQWETQYF.

The V and J genes are TRBV27 and TRBJ1-6, with D hard to call. Trimming stripped 3 bases from V and 7 bases from J, with 4 bases between. Germline assignment: CDR1 MNHEY and CDR2 SMNVEV (reference sequence). The CDR3 loop spans 12 amino acids. The CDR3: CASSFANSPLHF. DNA for the CDR3: TGTGCCAGCAGTTTCGCAAATTCACCCCTCCACTTT.